This T cell receptor (beta chain) was sequenced during a study of cytomegalovirus exposure and HLA in healthy donors. Broader study findings: As a later analysis showed, several of the most significant clusters appeared to be linked to common viral pathogens. Relative to the approximately 670-donor mean, N-insertions were reportedly fewer in an Asian-associated ancestry cluster in a later analysis.

This clone was counted a single time. Its specificity is unknown. It was with 60 Vbeta and 13 Jbeta primers that the PCR ran. Profiling relied on immunoSEQ multiplex PCR, and the TCRdb table lists in-frame clones only, not all of them. The sample has more than 90,000 clones, approximately 80% seen once. CDR1 MGHDK and CDR2 SYGVNS come from the germline V gene. This CDR3 has 15 residues. The V end lost 6 bases, the J end lost 5 bases, and 17 bases lay between the germline ends. Sequencing input: PBMCs. This receptor was obtained from a man aged 45-65 years in good health and CMV-seropositive. The chain joins TRBV25-1 to TRBJ1-3, with a possible D match to TRBD1 (6 bases). The CDR3 DNA follows: TGTGCCAGCAGGACTGGGGGGGGGCATAGAAACACCATATATTTT. Translating it yields CASRTGGGHRNTIYF. Combining the CDR3 with reference TRBV25-1 and TRBJ1-3 gives the whole variable domain EADIYQTPRYLVIGTGKKITLECSQTMGHDKMYWYQQDPGMELHLIHYSYGVNSTEKGDLSSESTVSRIRTEHFPLTLESARPSHTSQYLCASRTGGGHRNTIYFGEGSWLTVV.